This TCR beta chain was retrieved from a study of long-term antiretroviral therapy in people with HIV. An immunoSEQ assay, version v3.0, was performed at survey level. Sequencing was performed with immunoSEQ multiplex PCR; in TCRdb, only in-frame clones are kept and a portion is missing. Found here are 20,000 to 25,000 clones, around 85% of them singletons; the top ten hold about 7.7%. The CDR3 extends over 13 amino acids. Germline CDR1 is SGHRS and CDR2 is YFSETQ. Trimming cost V 5 bases and J 5 bases; bases outside gene matches: 0. The receptor was isolated from a man aged 25-45 years with HIV. Source: unsorted PBMCs, taken 1.5 years after starting antiretroviral therapy. V and J are TRBV5-1 and TRBJ2-1; TRBD2 agrees at 11 bases. In DNA, the CDR3 is TGCGCCAGCAGACTAGCGGGGGACAATGAGCAGTTCTTC. It specifies CASRLAGDNEQFF. Full variable domain (outside the CDR3, taken from reference TRBV5-1 and TRBJ2-1): KAGVTQTPRYLIKTRGQQVTLSCSPISGHRSVSWYQQTPGQGLQFLFEYFSETQRNKGNFPGRFSGRQFSNSRSEMNVSTLELGDSALYLCASRLAGDNEQFFGPGTRLTVL.